These 10 T cell receptor beta chains were sequenced from one sample in a study of molecular identifiers for immune sequencing clone quantification. TCRdb ran MiXCR on the PCR reads and lists one entry per CDR3 protein. The sample carries about 330,000 distinct CDR3 sequences, roughly 24% recorded once. Sequenced input: naive CD8+ T cells from blood, with Jurkat cell RNA spiked in. Noted subset: FACS-sorted CD8+CD4-CCR7+CD45RA+ naive T cells. The receptor source for this set is a human donor in good health. Some libraries in this study had Jurkat cell RNA spiked in.

V gene TRBV27 combines with J gene TRBJ2-7, with a weak D call TRBD2 (6 bases). Germline loops: CDR1 MNHEY, CDR2 SMNVEV (reference sequence). V was pared by 5 bases and J by 0 bases, with 14 bases between. CDR3 length: 15 residues. The chain's CDR3 is CASSEGLPSSYEQYF. CDR3 DNA sequence: TGTGCCAGCAGTGAGGGACTCCCGAGCTCCTACGAGCAGTACTTC.

In the case of this clonotype: Given a much more abundant clone one base away, this may be a read error. The chain uses TRBV29-1 and TRBJ1-1; a weak D match, TRBD1 (5 bases). Trimming stripped 2 bases from V and 6 bases from J, with 22 bases between. This CDR3 has 16 amino acids. CDR1 SQVTM and CDR2 ANQGSEA come from the germline V gene. CDR3 region: CSVEPTMMQGNAEAFF. CDR3 nucleotides: TGCAGCGTTGAACCGACAATGATGCAGGGTAACGCTGAAGCTTTCTTT.

Only a few counts were recorded for this clonotype. This sequence joins TRBV11-2 and TRBJ2-3; no definite D call. Germline CDR1 reads SGHAT; CDR2 reads FQNNGV. The CDR3 has 13 amino acids. V lost 2 bases and J lost 4, with 7 bases in between. In DNA form, the CDR3 reads TGTGCCAGCAGCTTAATGGCAGCAGATACGCAGTATTTT. It translates to CASSLMAADTQYF.

This chain connects TRBV6-2 or TRBV6-3 to TRBJ2-7, with a tentative D call TRBD2 (7 bases). Trimming shortened V by 8 bases and J by 5 bases, and 19 bases separated the two germline ends. From germline, CDR1 is MNHEY and CDR2 SVGEGT. The CDR3 spans 14 residues. CDR3 loop: CASSGGERNDEQYF. CDR3 sequence (DNA): TGTGCCAGCTCGGGGGGCGAGAGGAATGACGAGCAGTACTTC.

Points on this clonotype: It is unclear where the CDR3 begins or ends on the DNA, so no DNA is shown, and the CDR3 is as TCRdb lists it. The chain joins TRBV4-3 to TRBJ1-2; no DNA check was done on the table's D call, TRBD1. The CDR3 is 16 amino acids long, termini counted. From germline, CDR1 is LGHNA and CDR2 YSLEER. The CDR3 spells CASSQDVGLGATGYSF.

This clonotype has ten or more counts. J is TRBJ2-5 and V is TRBV5-1, with 8 bases fitting TRBD1. Trimming at V came to 3 bases and at J to 2 bases, leaving 6 bases not matched to a gene. The CDR3 covers 15 residues. Germline CDR1 is SGHRS and CDR2 is YFSETQ. The chain's CDR3 is CASSWETGEQETQYF. CDR3 in DNA: TGCGCCAGCAGCTGGGAGACAGGGGAACAAGAGACCCAGTACTTC.

The chain employs TRBV28 and TRBJ2-7, with 12 positions matching TRBD2. The CDR3 runs 22 residues. V dropped 6 bases and J dropped 3; count of bases not matched to a gene: 27. CDR1 and CDR2 from the germline V gene are MDHEN and SYDVKM. CDR3 sequence reads: CASSYLPRTSGIRGRSGYEQYF. CDR3 sequence (DNA): TGTGCCAGCAGCTACTTACCGCGGACTAGCGGGATCCGAGGGCGTTCGGGCTACGAGCAGTACTTC.

This clonotype has a count of ten or more. The rearrangement joins TRBV9 to TRBJ1-3; TRBD1 is a possible D gene (5 bases). The CDR3 loop spans 15 amino acids. Germline loops: CDR1 SGDLS, CDR2 YYNGEE. Trimming shortened V by 4 bases and J by 6 bases, and 17 bases separated the two germline ends. CDR3 DNA sequence: TGTGCCAGCAGCCTAGTGGGGCCCCTTATAAACACCATATATTTT. It encodes CASSLVGPLINTIYF.

This clonotype showed up just a few times. Here the CDR3 reads CASRTSMADTQYF. CDR3 in DNA: TGTGCCAGCAGGACTAGCATGGCAGATACGCAGTATTTT. The chain couples TRBV11-2 to TRBJ2-3; 7 bases match TRBD2. The CDR3 has 13 residues. V shed 6 bases and J 4 bases; nucleotides not matched to a gene: 4. CDR1 is SGHAT, CDR2 FQNNGV, per germline. Full variable domain (remainder filled in from reference TRBV11-2 and TRBJ2-3): EAGVAQSPRYKIIEKRQSVAFWCNPISGHATLYWYQQILGQGPKLLIQFQNNGVVDDSQLPKDRFSAERLKGVDSTLKIQPAKLEDSAVYLCASRTSMADTQYFGPGTRLTVL.

The V gene is TRBV7-8, the J gene TRBJ2-6; tentatively, D is TRBD1 or TRBD2 (6 bases each). The CDR3 contains 19 residues. Trimming took off 2 bases at V and 0 bases at J, with 17 bases between the two ends. Germline values: CDR1 SGHVS, CDR2 FQNEAQ. As DNA, the CDR3 is TGTGCCAGCAGCTTACTACCGGGGGCTGGATACTCTGGGGCCAACGTCCTGACTTTC. This gives the protein CASSLLPGAGYSGANVLTF.